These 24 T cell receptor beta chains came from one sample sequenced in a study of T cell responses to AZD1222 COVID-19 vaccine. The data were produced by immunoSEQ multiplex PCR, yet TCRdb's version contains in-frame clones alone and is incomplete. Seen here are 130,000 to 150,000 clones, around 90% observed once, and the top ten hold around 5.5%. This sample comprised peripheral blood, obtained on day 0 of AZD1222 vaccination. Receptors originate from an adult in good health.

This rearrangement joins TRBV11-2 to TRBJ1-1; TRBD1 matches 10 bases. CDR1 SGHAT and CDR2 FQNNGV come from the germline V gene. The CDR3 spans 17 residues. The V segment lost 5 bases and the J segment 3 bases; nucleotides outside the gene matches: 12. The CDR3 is CASSLGQGEWGDTEAFF. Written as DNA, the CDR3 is TGTGCCAGCAGCCTTGGACAGGGGGAATGGGGGGACACTGAAGCTTTCTTT.

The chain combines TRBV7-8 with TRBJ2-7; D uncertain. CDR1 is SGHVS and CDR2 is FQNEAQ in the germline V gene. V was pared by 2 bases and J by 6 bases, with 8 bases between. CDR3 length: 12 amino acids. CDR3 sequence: CASSLSTAEQYF. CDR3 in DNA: TGTGCCAGCAGCTTAAGCACCGCCGAGCAGTACTTC.

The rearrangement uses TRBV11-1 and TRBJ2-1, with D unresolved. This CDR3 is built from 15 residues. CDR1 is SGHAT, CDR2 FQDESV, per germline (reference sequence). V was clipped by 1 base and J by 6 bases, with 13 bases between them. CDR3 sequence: CASSLGAWLSNEQFF. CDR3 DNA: TGTGCCAGCAGCTTAGGCGCCTGGTTAAGCAATGAGCAGTTCTTC.

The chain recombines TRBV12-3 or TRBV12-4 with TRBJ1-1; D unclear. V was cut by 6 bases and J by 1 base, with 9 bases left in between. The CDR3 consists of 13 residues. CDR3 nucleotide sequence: TGTGCCAGCAGGCGGGTGGCGAACACTGAAGCTTTCTTT. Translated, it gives CASRRVANTEAFF.

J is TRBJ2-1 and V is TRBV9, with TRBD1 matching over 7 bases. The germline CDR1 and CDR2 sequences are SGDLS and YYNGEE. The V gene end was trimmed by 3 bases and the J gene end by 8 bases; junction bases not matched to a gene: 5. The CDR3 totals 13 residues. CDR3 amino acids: CASSGYRGHEQFF. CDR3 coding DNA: TGTGCCAGCAGCGGATACAGGGGCCATGAGCAGTTCTTC.

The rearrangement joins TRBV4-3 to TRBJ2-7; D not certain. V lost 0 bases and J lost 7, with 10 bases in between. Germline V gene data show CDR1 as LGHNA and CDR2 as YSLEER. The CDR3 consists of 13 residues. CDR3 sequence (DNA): TGCGCCAGCAGCCAAGACTGGGAAGGAGAGCAGTACTTC. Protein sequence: CASSQDWEGEQYF.

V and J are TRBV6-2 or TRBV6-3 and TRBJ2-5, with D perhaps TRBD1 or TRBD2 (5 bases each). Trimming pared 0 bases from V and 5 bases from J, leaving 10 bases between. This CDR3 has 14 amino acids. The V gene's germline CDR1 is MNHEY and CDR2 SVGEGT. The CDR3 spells CASSYSRGTETQYF. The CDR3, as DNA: TGTGCCAGCAGTTACTCGAGAGGGACGGAGACCCAGTACTTC.

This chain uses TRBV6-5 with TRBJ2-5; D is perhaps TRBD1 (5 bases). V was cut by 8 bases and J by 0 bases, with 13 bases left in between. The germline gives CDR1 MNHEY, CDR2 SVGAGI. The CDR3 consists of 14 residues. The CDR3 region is CASWAPQDQETQYF. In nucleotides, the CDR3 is TGTGCCAGCTGGGCCCCACAGGACCAAGAGACCCAGTACTTC.

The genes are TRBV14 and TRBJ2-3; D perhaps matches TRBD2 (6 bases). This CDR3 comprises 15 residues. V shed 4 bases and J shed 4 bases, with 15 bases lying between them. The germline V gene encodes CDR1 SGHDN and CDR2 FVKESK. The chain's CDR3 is CASSLAGRGADTQYF. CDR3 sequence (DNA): TGTGCCAGCAGCCTCGCCGGGAGAGGCGCAGATACGCAGTATTTT.

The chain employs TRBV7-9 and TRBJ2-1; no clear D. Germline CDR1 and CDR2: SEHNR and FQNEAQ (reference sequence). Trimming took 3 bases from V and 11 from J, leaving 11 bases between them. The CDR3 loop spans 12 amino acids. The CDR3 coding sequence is TGTGCCAGCAGCTTGGATCTATGGCAGCAGTTCTTC. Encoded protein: CASSLDLWQQFF.

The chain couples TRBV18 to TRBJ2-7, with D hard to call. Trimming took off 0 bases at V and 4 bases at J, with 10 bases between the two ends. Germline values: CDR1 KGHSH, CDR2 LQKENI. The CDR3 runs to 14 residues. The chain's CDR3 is CASSPPSSRYEQYF. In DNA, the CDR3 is TGTGCCAGCTCACCACCCTCAAGTAGATACGAGCAGTACTTC.

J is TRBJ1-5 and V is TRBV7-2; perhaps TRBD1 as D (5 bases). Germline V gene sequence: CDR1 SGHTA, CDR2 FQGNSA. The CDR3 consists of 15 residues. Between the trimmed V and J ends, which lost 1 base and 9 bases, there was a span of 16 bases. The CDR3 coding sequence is TGTGCCAGCAGCTTAGAAAGGGACCCCCGGTGGCCCCAGCATTTT. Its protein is CASSLERDPRWPQHF.

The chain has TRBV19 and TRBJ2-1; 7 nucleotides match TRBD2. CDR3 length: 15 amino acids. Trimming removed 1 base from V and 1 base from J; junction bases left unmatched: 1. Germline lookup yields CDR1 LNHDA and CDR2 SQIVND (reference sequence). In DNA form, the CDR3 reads TGTGCCAGTAGTATAGGAGCGGGGTCCTACAATGAGCAGTTCTTC. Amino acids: CASSIGAGSYNEQFF.

The CDR3 spells CASSSSGHDYGYTF. CDR3 nucleotides: TGTGCCAGCAGTTCGTCGGGGCATGACTATGGCTACACCTTC. This chain uses TRBV28 with TRBJ1-2; perhaps TRBD1 as D (5 bases). Trimming took off 4 bases at V and 3 bases at J, with 12 bases between the two ends. Per the germline V gene, CDR1 is MDHEN and CDR2 is SYDVKM. This CDR3 contains 14 residues.

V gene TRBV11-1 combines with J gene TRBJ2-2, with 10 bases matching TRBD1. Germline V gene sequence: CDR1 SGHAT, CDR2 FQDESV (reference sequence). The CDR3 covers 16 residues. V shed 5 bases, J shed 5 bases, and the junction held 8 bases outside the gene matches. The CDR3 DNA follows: TGTGCCAGCAGCGCACCCGGGACAGGGGCTACCGGGGAGCTGTTTTTT. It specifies CASSAPGTGATGELFF.

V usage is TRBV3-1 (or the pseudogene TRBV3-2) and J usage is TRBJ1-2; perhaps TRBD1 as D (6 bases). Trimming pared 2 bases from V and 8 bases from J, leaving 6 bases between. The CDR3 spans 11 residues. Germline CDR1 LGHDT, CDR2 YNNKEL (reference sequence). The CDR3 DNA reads TGTGCCAGCAGCCAACAGGGGGGCTACACCTTC. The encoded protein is CASSQQGGYTF.

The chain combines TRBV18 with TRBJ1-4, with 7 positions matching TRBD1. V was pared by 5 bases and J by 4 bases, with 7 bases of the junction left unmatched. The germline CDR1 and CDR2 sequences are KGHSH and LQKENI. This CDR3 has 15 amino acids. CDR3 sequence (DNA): TGTGCCAGCTCATCTCGACAGGGAAGTAATGAAAAACTGTTTTTT. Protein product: CASSSRQGSNEKLFF.

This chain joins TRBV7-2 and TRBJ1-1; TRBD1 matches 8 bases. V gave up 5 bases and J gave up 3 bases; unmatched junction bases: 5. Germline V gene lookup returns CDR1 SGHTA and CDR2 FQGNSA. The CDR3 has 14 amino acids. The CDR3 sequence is CASSVRGPYTEAFF. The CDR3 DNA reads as TGTGCCAGCAGCGTCAGGGGGCCGTACACTGAAGCTTTCTTT.

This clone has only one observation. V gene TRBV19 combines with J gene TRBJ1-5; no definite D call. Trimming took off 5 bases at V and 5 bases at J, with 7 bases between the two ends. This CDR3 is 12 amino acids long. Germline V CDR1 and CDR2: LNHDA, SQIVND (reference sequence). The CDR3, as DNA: TGTGCCAGTAGTTTTCGGCATCAGCCCCAGCATTTT. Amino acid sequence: CASSFRHQPQHF.

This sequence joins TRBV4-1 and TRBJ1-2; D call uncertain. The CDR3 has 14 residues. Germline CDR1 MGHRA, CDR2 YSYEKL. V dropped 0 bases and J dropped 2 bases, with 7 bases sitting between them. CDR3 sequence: CASSQDTGNYGYTF. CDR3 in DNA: TGCGCCAGCAGCCAAGATACGGGGAACTATGGCTACACCTTC.

In nucleotides, the CDR3 is TGTGCCATCCCCGAGGGAGGAAACACCATATATTTT. Its protein is CAIPEGGNTIYF. The V and J genes are TRBV7-9 and TRBJ1-3; D not resolved. Germline CDR1 reads SEHNR; CDR2 reads FQNEAQ (reference sequence). Trimming took off 10 bases at V and 4 bases at J, with 11 bases between the two ends. The CDR3 extends over 12 amino acids.

CDR3 region: CASSQFLNTEAFF. Written as DNA, the CDR3 is TGTGCCAGCAGCCAGTTTCTGAACACTGAAGCTTTCTTT. The genes are TRBV3-1 (or the pseudogene TRBV3-2) and TRBJ1-1; D is ambiguous. This CDR3 region has 13 residues. Trimming took 3 bases from V and 0 from J, leaving 5 bases between them. Germline-derived CDR1 and CDR2 are LGHDT and YNNKEL (reference sequence).

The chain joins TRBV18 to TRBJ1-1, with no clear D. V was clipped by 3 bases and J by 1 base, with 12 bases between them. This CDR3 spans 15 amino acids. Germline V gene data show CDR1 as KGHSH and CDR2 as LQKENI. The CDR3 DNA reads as TGTGCCAGCTCACCTCCAGTCGGGCCGAACACTGAAGCTTTCTTT. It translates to CASSPPVGPNTEAFF.

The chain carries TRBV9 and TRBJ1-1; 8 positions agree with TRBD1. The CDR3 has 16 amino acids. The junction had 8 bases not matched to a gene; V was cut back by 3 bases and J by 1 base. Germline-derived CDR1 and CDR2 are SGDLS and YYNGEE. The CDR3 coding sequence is TGTGCCAGCAGCGCGAGCAGGGGGCGGACGAACACTGAAGCTTTCTTT. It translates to CASSASRGRTNTEAFF. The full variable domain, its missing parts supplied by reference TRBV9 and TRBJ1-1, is DSGVTQTPKHLITATGQRVTLRCSPRSGDLSVYWYQQSLDQGLQFLIQYYNGEERAKGNILERFSAQQFPDLHSELNLSSLELGDSALYFCASSASRGRTNTEAFFGQGTRLTVV.